This T cell receptor (beta chain) was sequenced in a study of shared clonotypes between healthy human individuals. Trimming left V 7 bases short and J 6 bases short, with 8 bases between. This CDR3 spans 11 amino acids. The germline V gene has CDR1 MNHEY and CDR2 SMNVEV (reference sequence). At the deep level, the assay was run. The repertoire was sequenced with immunoSEQ multiplex PCR; TCRdb's copy has only in-frame clones and lacks some. The sample includes nearly 1 million clones, 60% to 85% of them seen just once. In the case of this clone: Its antigen is undetermined.

The study's findings and limits: Blood was the sole source, and tissue repertoires probably differ. Across a few donors, naive CD4 shared 5% to 6%, naive CD8 more than 3%, memory CD4 over 2%, memory CD8 about 0.4%.

Recent acute infections and vaccinations were absent in the healthy HIV-negative adult donors. The source material was memory CD4+ T cells sorted from blood. The subset here: CD45RA-negative fraction. The chain couples TRBV27 to TRBJ2-3; D call uncertain. This TCR derives from a man between 18 and 35 years old in good health. The CDR3 nucleotides are TGTGCCAGCAAGGTATCGGATACGCAGTATTTT. It yields the protein CASKVSDTQYF.